This passage covers 20 T cell receptor beta chains from one sample sequenced in a study of CD8 T cells in Susac syndrome. When the RNA was reverse transcribed, random hexamers were used with an input of about 0.5 to 1 ug. TCRdb analysed the immunoSEQ multiplex PCR reads with MiXCR anew, one entry per CDR3 protein. Of roughly 120,000 distinct CDR3 sequences listed, roughly 93% are singletons. Sequenced sample: CD4+ T cells from PBMCs. These receptors came from a human donor with multiple sclerosis.

This clonotype has only one observation. The chain is built from TRBV12-3 or TRBV12-4 and TRBJ1-2, with D maybe TRBD1 (6 bases). CDR3 length: 14 residues. The ends were cut back, 2 bases at V and 4 bases at J, with 11 bases in the middle. This CDR3 reads CASSLRIGGYGYTF. CDR3 sequence (DNA): TGTGCCAGCAGTTTAAGGATAGGGGGCTATGGCTACACCTTC.

CDR3 sequence reads: CASSLQGGPYEQYF. The CDR3 region has the DNA TGTGCCAGCAGCCTCCAAGGGGGTCCCTACGAGCAGTACTTC. The J gene is TRBJ2-7, the V gene TRBV7-3; perhaps TRBD1 as D (6 bases). There are 14 residues in the CDR3. V was trimmed by 5 bases and J by 2 bases, leaving 13 bases between them. Per the germline V gene, CDR1 is SGHTA and CDR2 is FQGTGA.

The genes are TRBV12-3 or TRBV12-4 and TRBJ2-1, with no clear D. The CDR3 length is 11 residues. Deletions cut 2 bases from V and 7 bases from J, with 3 bases between. The CDR3 DNA sequence: TGTGCCAGCAGTTTAATTAATGAGCAGTTCTTC. Translation: CASSLINEQFF.

The rearrangement links TRBV30 to TRBJ1-1; no clear D gene. This CDR3 comprises 13 residues. V shed 0 bases and J shed 0 bases, with 5 bases lying between them. Per germline, CDR1 GTSNPN and CDR2 SVGIG (reference sequence). The CDR3 is CAWSVTLNTEAFF. The CDR3 nucleotides are TGTGCCTGGAGTGTGACCTTGAACACTGAAGCTTTCTTT.

V is TRBV6-1 and J is TRBJ2-6; 7 bases align to TRBD1. J was trimmed by 2 bases and V by 4 bases; bases with no gene match: 2. Germline CDR1 is MNHNS and CDR2 is SASEGT. The CDR3 has 15 residues. The CDR3 region has the DNA TGTGCCAGCAGTGTTGACAGGGCTGGGGCCAACGTCCTGACTTTC. It specifies CASSVDRAGANVLTF.

The table lists this clonotype with a count of one. The chain uses TRBV5-1 and TRBJ2-3; D unresolved. Trimming removed 7 bases at V and 6 bases at J, with 15 bases between. This CDR3 has 13 residues. Germline V lookup: CDR1 SGHRS, CDR2 YFSETQ. The CDR3 bases are TGCGCCAGCGGAATTGGGGATGAGGATACGCAGTATTTT. It yields the protein CASGIGDEDTQYF.

The chain is built from TRBV10-3 and TRBJ1-1; 7 bases are shared with TRBD1. Unmatched junction bases numbered 4, after V lost 6 bases and J lost 0 bases. The CDR3 sequence is 14 residues long. Germline CDR1 ENHRY, CDR2 SYGVKD. CDR3 amino acids: CAIRPTGMNTEAFF. The DNA for the CDR3 is TGTGCCATCAGACCGACAGGGATGAACACTGAAGCTTTCTTT.

This chain links TRBV5-1 with TRBJ1-4, with 8 bases aligning to TRBD1. With 3 bases clipped from V and 4 bases from J, the junction kept 2 bases outside the gene matches. CDR1 and CDR2 (germline): SGHRS, YFSETQ. This CDR3 contains 14 residues. CDR3: CASSSGQDNEKLFF. CDR3 bases: TGCGCCAGCAGCTCGGGACAGGATAATGAAAAACTGTTTTTT.

The J gene is TRBJ2-2, the V gene TRBV7-2, with a tentative D call TRBD2 (6 bases). Trimming stripped 5 bases from V and 4 bases from J, with 14 bases between. Germline lookup yields CDR1 SGHTA and CDR2 FQGNSA. CDR3 length: 15 residues. The CDR3 DNA follows: TGTGCCAGCAGCCAAGGGGCGGGGATCACCGGGGAGCTGTTTTTT. Translated, it gives CASSQGAGITGELFF.

The chain uses TRBV11-3 and TRBJ2-3; the match to TRBD2 covers 15 bases. Germline CDR1 SGHNT, CDR2 YENEEA. The V segment lost 2 bases and the J segment 6 bases; nucleotides outside the gene matches: 9. There are 18 residues in the CDR3. Written as DNA, the CDR3 is TGTGCCAGCAGCTTATACGGACTAGCGGGGGGGCGATCGGATACGCAGTATTTT. Its translation: CASSLYGLAGGRSDTQYF.

This clonotype was counted once. The CDR3 nucleotides read TGCAGTGCTAGAGATTCGAGACTTCTGAACACCGGGGAGCTGTTTTTT. Its translation is CSARDSRLLNTGELFF. The V call is TRBV20-1, the J call TRBJ2-2; D is unclear. The germline V gene encodes CDR1 DFQATT and CDR2 SNEGSKA (reference sequence). The length of the CDR3 is 16 residues. V gave up 0 bases and J gave up 1 base, with 12 bases separating them.

The rearrangement joins TRBV2 to TRBJ2-3, with D possibly being TRBD2 (7 bases). Germline V gene data show CDR1 as SNHLY and CDR2 as FYNNEI. Trimming pared 5 bases from V and 4 bases from J, leaving 19 bases between. The CDR3 extends over 16 amino acids. The CDR3 DNA reads TGTGCCAGCAGTCCAGGGAGGGGGGGGAGATCAGATACGCAGTATTTT. It codes for CASSPGRGGRSDTQYF.

J is TRBJ1-1 and V is TRBV29-1; D call uncertain. The V gene lost 1 base and the J gene lost 1 base, with 1 base spanning the gap. The CDR3 contains 11 residues. From germline, CDR1 is SQVTM and CDR2 ANQGSEA. This CDR3 reads CSVEANTEAFF. CDR3 in DNA: TGCAGCGTTGAAGCGAACACTGAAGCTTTCTTT.

The V call is TRBV6-5, the J call TRBJ2-1; D ambiguous. The CDR3 is 12 residues long. The germline V gene encodes CDR1 MNHEY and CDR2 SVGAGI. Trimming took 10 bases from V and 9 from J, leaving 16 bases between them. The CDR3 spells CATHGGSFEQFF. DNA of the CDR3: TGTGCCACCCACGGCGGAAGTTTTGAGCAGTTCTTC.

This clonotype has a single count. The rearrangement joins TRBV29-1 to TRBJ1-6; D is ambiguous. Per germline, CDR1 SQVTM and CDR2 ANQGSEA. There are 13 residues in the CDR3. V was pared by 4 bases and J by 4 bases, with 8 bases between. CDR3 region: CSVAPDYNSPLHF. DNA for the CDR3: TGCAGCGTTGCCCCGGATTATAATTCACCCCTCCACTTT.

This chain joins TRBV7-2 and TRBJ2-3; the D gene could be TRBD1 or TRBD2 (5 bases each). This CDR3 region has 13 residues. CDR1 and CDR2 from the germline V gene are SGHTA and FQGNSA. Trimming cost V 5 bases and J 8 bases, with 14 bases left between them. Here the CDR3 reads CASSLGTAGTQYF. CDR3 coding DNA: TGTGCCAGCAGCCTCGGGACCGCGGGTACGCAGTATTTT.

The genes are TRBV5-1 and TRBJ1-6; TRBD1 matches at 7 bases. V shed 4 bases and J 8 bases; nucleotides not matched to a gene: 9. CDR1 and CDR2 (germline): SGHRS, YFSETQ. The CDR3 is made up of 15 amino acids. Written as DNA, the CDR3 is TGCGCCAGCAGCATACTAGGGACAGCCGATTCACCCCTCCACTTT. It is translated as CASSILGTADSPLHF.

J is TRBJ1-6 and V is TRBV20-1, with D perhaps matching TRBD1 (5 bases). The ends were cut back, 6 bases at V and 9 bases at J, with 18 bases in the middle. CDR3 length: 14 amino acids. The V gene's germline CDR1 is DFQATT and CDR2 SNEGSKA (reference sequence). This CDR3 is CSAPLPVGGSPLHF. The CDR3 nucleotides read TGCAGTGCCCCGTTGCCGGTGGGGGGTTCACCCCTCCACTTT.

In DNA form, the CDR3 reads TGTGCCAGCAGTTACTGGCAGGGGCGCTACGAGCAGTACTTC. It codes for CASSYWQGRYEQYF. The chain joins TRBV6-5 to TRBJ2-7, with TRBD1 as a possible D gene (6 bases). The CDR3 spans 14 residues. The V end lost 1 base, the J end lost 3 bases, and 10 bases lay between the germline ends. The V gene's germline CDR1 is MNHEY and CDR2 SVGAGI.

The chain carries TRBV4-3 and TRBJ1-2; 8 bases are shared with TRBD1. In germline, CDR1 is LGHNA, CDR2 YSLEER. Trimming cost V 0 bases and J 4 bases; bases outside gene matches: 10. CDR3 length: 17 amino acids. CDR3 DNA: TGCGCCAGCAGCCAAGAGTCATCGGACAGGGCACCCTATGGCTACACCTTC. It yields the protein CASSQESSDRAPYGYTF.